A single sample is the source of the 12 T cell receptor beta chains below, sequenced in a study of PD-L1 blockade in urothelial cancer. Measured with immunoSEQ multiplex PCR; TCRdb has only the in-frame clones, and not every one. The repertoire consists of about 48,000 clones, with roughly 80% occurring once and the leading ten covering 8.8%. The time point is: peripheral blood 6 weeks after treatment start. This sample comprised PBMCs, obtained around atezolizumab (anti-PD-L1) treatment. The receptors originated from a man between 65 and 79 years old with urothelial cancer.

The chain is built from TRBV28 and TRBJ2-7, with 7 nucleotides matching TRBD1. J was trimmed by 3 bases and V by 8 bases; bases with no gene match: 4. Germline V lookup: CDR1 MDHEN, CDR2 SYDVKM. This CDR3 region has 12 residues. The CDR3 DNA reads as TGTGCCAGCGAGGGGACAGACTACGAGCAGTACTTC. This gives the protein CASEGTDYEQYF.

The J gene is TRBJ1-1, the V gene TRBV5-8, with D maybe TRBD1 (5 bases). Deletions cut 0 bases from V and 4 bases from J, with 19 bases between. The length of the CDR3 is 17 residues. CDR1 and CDR2 from the germline V gene are SGHTS and YDEGEE. The CDR3 reads CASSLGWGRETTTEAFF. CDR3 coding DNA: TGTGCCAGCAGCTTGGGTTGGGGACGGGAGACGACCACTGAAGCTTTCTTT.

This chain joins TRBV28 and TRBJ2-1; the match to TRBD2 covers 8 bases. Germline lookup yields CDR1 MDHEN and CDR2 SYDVKM. This CDR3 contains 17 residues. Trimming cost V 3 bases and J 1 base; bases outside gene matches: 8. CDR3 amino acids: CASSLGAAGESYNEQFF. As DNA, the CDR3 is TGTGCCAGCAGTTTGGGGGCAGCGGGAGAATCCTACAATGAGCAGTTCTTC.

The table lists this clone with a few counts. The gene calls are TRBV6-5 and TRBJ1-5, with 7 bases fitting TRBD1. CDR3 length equals 13 residues. The V segment lost 0 bases and the J segment 9 bases; nucleotides outside the gene matches: 2. Per germline, CDR1 MNHEY and CDR2 SVGAGI. CDR3 nucleotide sequence: TGTGCCAGCAGTTACTCGAGGACAGGGCCCCAGCATTTT. Its translation is CASSYSRTGPQHF.

The chain links TRBV19 to TRBJ2-1; TRBD2 matches at 12 bases. Trimming cost V 2 bases and J 12 bases; bases outside gene matches: 5. The CDR3 runs 14 residues. CDR1 and CDR2 (germline): LNHDA, SQIVND (reference sequence). The CDR3 here is CASSIILAGGLQFF. The CDR3 bases are TGTGCCAGTAGTATAATACTAGCGGGAGGTCTGCAGTTCTTC. Complete variable domain (other parts from reference TRBV19 and TRBJ2-1): DGGITQSPKYLFRKEGQNVTLSCEQNLNHDAMYWYRQDPGQGLRLIYYSQIVNDFQKGDIAEGYSVSREKKESFPLTVTSAQKNPTAFYLCASSIILAGGLQFFGPGTRLTVL.

This CDR3 is CASSRTGDGYTF. The CDR3 DNA follows: TGTGCCAGCAGCAGGACAGGGGATGGCTACACCTTC. The chain has TRBV7-2 and TRBJ1-2; 9 bases are shared with TRBD1. V shed 5 bases, J shed 6 bases, and the junction held 1 base outside the gene matches. Germline V gene sequence: CDR1 SGHTA, CDR2 FQGNSA. This CDR3 spans 12 amino acids.

The rearrangement joins TRBV2 to TRBJ1-5; possibly TRBD1 for D (5 bases). With 7 bases removed from V and 0 bases from J, the gap between germline ends came to 13 bases. Germline values: CDR1 SNHLY, CDR2 FYNNEI. There are 15 residues in the CDR3. The CDR3 sequence is CASKLSTDSNQPQHF. Here the CDR3 DNA reads TGTGCCAGCAAATTATCGACAGATAGCAATCAGCCCCAGCATTTT.

CDR3 nucleotides: TGTGCCAGCAGCGGGCTGGGGGGGCAGGACATCGAAGCTTTCTTT. It specifies CASSGLGGQDIEAFF. The chain joins TRBV7-9 to TRBJ1-1; D perhaps matches TRBD1 (6 bases). The CDR3 is 15 amino acids. V lost 5 bases, J lost 8 bases, and 21 bases lay in between. Germline V gene sequence: CDR1 SEHNR, CDR2 FQNEAQ (reference sequence).

This chain uses TRBV5-1 with TRBJ2-3, with 8 positions matching TRBD1. Germline V CDR1 and CDR2: SGHRS, YFSETQ. The CDR3 has 15 amino acids. Losses at the gene ends were 3 bases for V and 2 bases for J; bases not matched to a gene: 5. The CDR3 coding sequence is TGCGCCAGCAGCTGGACGACAGGGGTCACAGATACGCAGTATTTT. It encodes CASSWTTGVTDTQYF.

The chain couples TRBV30 to TRBJ2-3, with 12 bases identical to TRBD2. This CDR3 contains 12 residues. The germline V gene encodes CDR1 GTSNPN and CDR2 SVGIG (reference sequence). The trim removed 8 bases at V and 4 bases at J, leaving 1 base unmatched. CDR3 region: CALAGGPDTQYF. Here the CDR3 DNA reads TGTGCCCTAGCGGGAGGGCCAGATACGCAGTATTTT.

The chain recombines TRBV30 with TRBJ2-5, with TRBD2 identical over 7 bases. The CDR3 loop spans 15 amino acids. V was pared by 4 bases and J by 5 bases, with 13 bases of the junction left unmatched. CDR1 and CDR2 from the germline V gene are GTSNPN and SVGIG (reference sequence). The CDR3 region has the DNA TGTGCCTGGACTCCTGGGGCGGGAGAAGGGGAGACCCAGTACTTC. It is translated as CAWTPGAGEGETQYF.

V and J are TRBV18 and TRBJ1-1, with D perhaps TRBD1 (5 bases). The V gene's germline CDR1 is KGHSH and CDR2 LQKENI. V was clipped by 8 bases and J by 1 base, with 5 bases between them. CDR3 size: 11 residues. This chain's CDR3 is CASQGNTEAFF. The CDR3 DNA reads as TGTGCCAGCCAGGGGAACACTGAAGCTTTCTTT. Supplemented by reference TRBV18 and TRBJ1-1, the full variable domain reads NAGVMQNPRHLVRRRGQEARLRCSPMKGHSHVYWYRQLPEEGLKFMVYLQKENIIDESGMPKERFSAEFPKEGPSILRIQQVVRGDSAAYFCASQGNTEAFFGQGTRLTVV.